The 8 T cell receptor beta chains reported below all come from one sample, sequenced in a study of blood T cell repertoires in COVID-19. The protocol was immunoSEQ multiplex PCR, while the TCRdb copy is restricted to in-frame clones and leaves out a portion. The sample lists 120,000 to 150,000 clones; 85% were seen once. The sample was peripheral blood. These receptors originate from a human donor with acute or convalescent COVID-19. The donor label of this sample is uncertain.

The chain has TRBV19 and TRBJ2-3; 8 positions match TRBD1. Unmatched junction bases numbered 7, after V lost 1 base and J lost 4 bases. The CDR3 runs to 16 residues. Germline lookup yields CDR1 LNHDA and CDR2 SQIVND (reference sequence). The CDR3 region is CASSIAGGGRADTQYF. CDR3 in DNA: TGTGCCAGTAGTATAGCAGGGGGCGGGCGCGCAGATACGCAGTATTTT. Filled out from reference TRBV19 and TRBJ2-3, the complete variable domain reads DGGITQSPKYLFRKEGQNVTLSCEQNLNHDAMYWYRQDPGQGLRLIYYSQIVNDFQKGDIAEGYSVSREKKESFPLTVTSAQKNPTAFYLCASSIAGGGRADTQYFGPGTRLTVL.

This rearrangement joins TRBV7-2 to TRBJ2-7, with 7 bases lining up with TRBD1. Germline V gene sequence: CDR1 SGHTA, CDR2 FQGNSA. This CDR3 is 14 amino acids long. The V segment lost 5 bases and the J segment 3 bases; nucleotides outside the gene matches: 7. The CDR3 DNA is TGTGCCAGCAGCGTCGGGACAGAGCTCTACGAGCAGTACTTC. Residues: CASSVGTELYEQYF.

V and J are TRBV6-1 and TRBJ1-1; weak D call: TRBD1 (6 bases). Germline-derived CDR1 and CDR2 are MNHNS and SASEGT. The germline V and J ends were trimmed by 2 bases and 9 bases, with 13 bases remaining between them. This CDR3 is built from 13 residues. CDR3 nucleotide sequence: TGTGCCAGCAGTGAATCGACCGACAGGCAAGCTTTCTTT. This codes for CASSESTDRQAFF.

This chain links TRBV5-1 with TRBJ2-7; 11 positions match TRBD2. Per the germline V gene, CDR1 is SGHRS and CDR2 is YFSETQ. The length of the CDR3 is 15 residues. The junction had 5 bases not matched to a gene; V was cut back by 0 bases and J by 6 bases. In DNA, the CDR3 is TGCGCCAGCAGCTTGGAGGCTAGCGGGAGGTTCGAGCAGTACGTC. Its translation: CASSLEASGRFEQYV.

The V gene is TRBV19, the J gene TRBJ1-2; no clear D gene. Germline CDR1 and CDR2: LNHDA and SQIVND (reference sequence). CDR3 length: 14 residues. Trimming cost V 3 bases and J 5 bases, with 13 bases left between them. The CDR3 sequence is CASSIPVNSYGYTF. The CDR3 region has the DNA TGTGCCAGTAGTATCCCAGTGAATTCATATGGCTACACCTTC.

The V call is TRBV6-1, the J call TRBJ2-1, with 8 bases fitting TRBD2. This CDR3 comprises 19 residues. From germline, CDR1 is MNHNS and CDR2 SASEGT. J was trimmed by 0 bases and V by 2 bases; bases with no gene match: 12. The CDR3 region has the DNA TGTGCCAGCAGTGAACGATCCTACAAGCGGGAGAGCTCCTACAATGAGCAGTTCTTC. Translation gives CASSERSYKRESSYNEQFF.

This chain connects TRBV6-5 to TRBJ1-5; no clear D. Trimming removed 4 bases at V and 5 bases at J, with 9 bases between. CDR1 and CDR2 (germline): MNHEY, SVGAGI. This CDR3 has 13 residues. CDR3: CASSFDGYQPQHF. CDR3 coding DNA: TGTGCCAGCAGTTTTGATGGCTATCAGCCCCAGCATTTT.

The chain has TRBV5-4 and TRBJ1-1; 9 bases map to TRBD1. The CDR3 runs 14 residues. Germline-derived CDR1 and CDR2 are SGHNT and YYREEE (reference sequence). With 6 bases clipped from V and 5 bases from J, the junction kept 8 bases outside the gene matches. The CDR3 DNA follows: TGTGCCAGCAACAAACGGGACAGGGCTACTGAAGCTTTCTTT. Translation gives CASNKRDRATEAFF.